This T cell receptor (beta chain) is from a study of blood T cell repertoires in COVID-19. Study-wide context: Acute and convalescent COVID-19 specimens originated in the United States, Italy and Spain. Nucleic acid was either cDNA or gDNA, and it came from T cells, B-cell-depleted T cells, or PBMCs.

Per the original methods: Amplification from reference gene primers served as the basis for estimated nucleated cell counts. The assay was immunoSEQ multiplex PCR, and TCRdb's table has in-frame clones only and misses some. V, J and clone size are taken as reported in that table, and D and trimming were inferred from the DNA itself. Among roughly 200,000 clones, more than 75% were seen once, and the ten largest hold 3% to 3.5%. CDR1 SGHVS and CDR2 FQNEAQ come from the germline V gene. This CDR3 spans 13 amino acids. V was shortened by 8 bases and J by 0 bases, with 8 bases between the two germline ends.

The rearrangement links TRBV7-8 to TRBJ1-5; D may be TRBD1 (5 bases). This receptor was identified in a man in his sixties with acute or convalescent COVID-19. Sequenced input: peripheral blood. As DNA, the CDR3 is TGTGCCAGCTCAGGGCGTAGCAATCAGCCCCAGCATTTT. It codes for CASSGRSNQPQHF.